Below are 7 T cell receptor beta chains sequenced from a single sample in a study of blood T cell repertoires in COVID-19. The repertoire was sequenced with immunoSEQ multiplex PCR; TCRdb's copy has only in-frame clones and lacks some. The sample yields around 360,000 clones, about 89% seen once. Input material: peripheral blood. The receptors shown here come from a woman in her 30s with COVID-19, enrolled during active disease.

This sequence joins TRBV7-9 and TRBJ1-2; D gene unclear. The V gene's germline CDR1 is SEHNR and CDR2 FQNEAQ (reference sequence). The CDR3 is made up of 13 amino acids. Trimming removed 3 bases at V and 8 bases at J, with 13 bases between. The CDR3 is CASSLEGLGGYTF. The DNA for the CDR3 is TGTGCCAGCAGCTTGGAGGGTTTAGGCGGCTACACCTTC.

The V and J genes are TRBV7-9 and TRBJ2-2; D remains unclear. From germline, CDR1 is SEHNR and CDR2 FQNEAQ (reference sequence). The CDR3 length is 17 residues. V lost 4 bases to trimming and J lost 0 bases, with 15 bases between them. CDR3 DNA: TGTGCCAGCAGCTCCCCACGTGGAGTCGCGAACACCGGGGAGCTGTTTTTT. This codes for CASSSPRGVANTGELFF.

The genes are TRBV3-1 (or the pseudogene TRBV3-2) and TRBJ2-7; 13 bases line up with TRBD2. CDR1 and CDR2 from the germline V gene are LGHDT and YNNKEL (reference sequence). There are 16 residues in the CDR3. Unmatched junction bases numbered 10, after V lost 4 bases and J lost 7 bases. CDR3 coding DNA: TGTGCCAGCAGCCGGACTAGCGGGAGCGGTCTGGCTGAGCAGTACTTC. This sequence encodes CASSRTSGSGLAEQYF.

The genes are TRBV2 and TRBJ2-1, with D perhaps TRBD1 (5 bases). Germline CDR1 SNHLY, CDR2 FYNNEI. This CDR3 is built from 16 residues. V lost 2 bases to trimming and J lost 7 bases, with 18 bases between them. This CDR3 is CASSELRAGMGNEQFF. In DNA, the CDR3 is TGTGCCAGCAGTGAACTCCGGGCAGGGATGGGGAATGAGCAGTTCTTC.

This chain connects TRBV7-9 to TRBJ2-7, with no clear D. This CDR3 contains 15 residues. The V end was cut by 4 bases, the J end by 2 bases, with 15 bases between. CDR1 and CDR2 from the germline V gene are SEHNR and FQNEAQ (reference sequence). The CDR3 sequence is CASSSPLWAPYEQYF. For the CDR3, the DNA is TGTGCCAGCAGCTCCCCCCTATGGGCACCCTACGAGCAGTACTTC.

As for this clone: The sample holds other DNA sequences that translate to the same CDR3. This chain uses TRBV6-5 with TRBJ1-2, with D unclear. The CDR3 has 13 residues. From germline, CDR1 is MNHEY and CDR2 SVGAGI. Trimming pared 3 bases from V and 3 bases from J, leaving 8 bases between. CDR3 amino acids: CASSYGGDYGYTF. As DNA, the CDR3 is TGTGCCAGCAGTTATGGCGGGGACTATGGCTACACCTTC.

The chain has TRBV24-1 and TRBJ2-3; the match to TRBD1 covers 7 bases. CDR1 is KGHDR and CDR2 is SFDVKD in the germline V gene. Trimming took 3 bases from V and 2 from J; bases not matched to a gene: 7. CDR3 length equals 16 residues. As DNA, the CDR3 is TGTGCCACCAGTGATCGACAGGGTGTCATCACAGATACGCAGTATTTT. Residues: CATSDRQGVITDTQYF.